This TCR beta chain was identified during a study of blood T cells in healthy people across ages. Whole-study results and caveats: Because sorting was not performed, PBMCs prevented conclusive naive versus antigen-experienced comparison.

The study isolated at least 6.5 million PBMCs from each sample. Using a J-beta primer mix together with a sample-barcoded 5' primer, a second PCR was run for roughly 6 to 12 cycles. MiXCR, applied by TCRdb to the 5' RACE reads, yields one record per CDR3 protein. The data hold around 800,000 distinct CDR3 sequences, with approximately 44% observed a single time. The CDR3 extends over 15 amino acids. V was trimmed by 4 bases and J by 2 bases, leaving 12 bases between them. Germline assignment: CDR1 MGHDK and CDR2 SYGVNS. This clonotype showed up just a few times. What it recognizes is unknown. The chain is built from TRBV25-1 and TRBJ2-1, with D maybe TRBD1 (5 bases). The specimen was blood. This receptor was obtained from a man between 60 and 70 years old in good health. In DNA, the CDR3 is TGTGCCAGCAGTGCCGGACACGGTCCCTACAATGAGCAGTTCTTC. This codes for CASSAGHGPYNEQFF.